The clone carrying this T cell receptor (beta chain) has a count of ten or more. These data come from a study of blood T cell repertoires in COVID-19. Across the whole study: Acute and convalescent COVID-19 samples came from the United States, Italy and Spain. PBMCs, B-cell-depleted T cells, or T cells were the source of the cDNA or gDNA that made up the material.

How the authors handled the data: Reference gene primer amplification in the assay estimated nucleated cell counts. Assay: immunoSEQ multiplex PCR; the TCRdb copy retains only in-frame clones and omits some. That table furnishes V, J and clone size, whereas the DNA furnished D and trimming. The sample lists over 75,000 clones; roughly 85% were seen once. CDR1 and CDR2 from the germline V gene are SGHNT and YENEEA. The J segment lost 7 bases and the V segment lost 2 bases, leaving 4 bases of the junction unmatched. The CDR3 is made up of 15 amino acids. This chain uses TRBV11-3 with TRBJ2-1; 11 nucleotides align to TRBD1. This TCR derives from a human donor in a cohort sampled during active COVID-19. The sample taken for sequencing was peripheral blood. CDR3 sequence (DNA): TGTGCCAGCAGCTTAAGGGGGACAGGGGGAAATGAGCAGTTCTTC. This translates into CASSLRGTGGNEQFF. The variable domain in full, with the rest retrieved from reference TRBV11-3 and TRBJ2-1, is EAGVVQSPRYKIIEKKQPVAFWCNPISGHNTLYWYLQNLGQGPELLIRYENEEAVDDSQLPKDRFSAERLKGVDSTLKIQPAELGDSAVYLCASSLRGTGGNEQFFGPGTRLTVL.